This section outlines one TCR beta chain sequence together with its context. Antigen: not known. Assay: immunoSEQ multiplex PCR; the TCRdb copy retains only in-frame clones and omits some. The sample holds 46,000 or so clones, more than 70% seen once. The data belong to a study of PD-1 blockade in classical Hodgkin lymphoma. Study outcomes and limitations: With CD4+ cells, TCR diversity rose significantly by C4D1, but not with CD8+ cells.

Brentuximab vedotin exposure varied among the patients, all of whom had relapsed after autologous stem cell transplantation. The TCR sequence derives from a human donor with classical Hodgkin lymphoma. Sequences were derived from peripheral blood mononuclear cells (PBMCs), sampled at baseline.

CDR3 residues: CASSFLAGTDTQYF. CDR3 nucleotide sequence: TGTGCCAGCAGTTTCCTAGCGGGCACAGATACGCAGTATTTT. This chain joins TRBV27 and TRBJ2-3; 7 bases map to TRBD2. In germline, CDR1 is MNHEY, CDR2 SMNVEV (reference sequence). V dropped 3 bases and J dropped 1; count of bases not matched to a gene: 1. The CDR3 is made up of 14 amino acids.